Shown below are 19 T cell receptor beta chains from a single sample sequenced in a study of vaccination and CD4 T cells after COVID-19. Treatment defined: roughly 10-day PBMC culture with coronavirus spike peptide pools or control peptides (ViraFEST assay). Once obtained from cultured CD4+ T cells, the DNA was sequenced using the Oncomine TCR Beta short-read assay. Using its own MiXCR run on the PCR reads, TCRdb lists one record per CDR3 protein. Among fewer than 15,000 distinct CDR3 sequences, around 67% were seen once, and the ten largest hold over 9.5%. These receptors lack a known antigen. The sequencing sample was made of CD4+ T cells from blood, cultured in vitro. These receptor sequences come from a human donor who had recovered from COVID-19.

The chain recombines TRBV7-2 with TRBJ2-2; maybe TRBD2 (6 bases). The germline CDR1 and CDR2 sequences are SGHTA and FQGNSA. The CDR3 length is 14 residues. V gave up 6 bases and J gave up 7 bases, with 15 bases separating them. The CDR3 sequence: CASRKNGGSGELFF. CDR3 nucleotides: TGTGCCAGCAGAAAAAACGGGGGAAGCGGGGAGCTGTTTTTT.

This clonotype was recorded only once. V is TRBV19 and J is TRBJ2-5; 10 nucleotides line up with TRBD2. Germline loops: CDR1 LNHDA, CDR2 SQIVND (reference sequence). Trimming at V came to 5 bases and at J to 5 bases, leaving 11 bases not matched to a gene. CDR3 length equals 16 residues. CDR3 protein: CASSPSSGSFGETQYF. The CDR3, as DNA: TGTGCCAGTAGTCCCTCTAGCGGGAGCTTTGGGGAGACCCAGTACTTC.

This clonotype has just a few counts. CDR3 in amino acids: CSVVGSGNTIYF. CDR3 DNA sequence: TGCAGCGTTGTAGGCTCTGGAAACACCATATATTTT. The chain joins TRBV29-1 to TRBJ1-3; D ambiguous. This CDR3 has 12 amino acids. Looked up from germline, CDR1 is SQVTM and CDR2 is ANQGSEA. Between the trimmed V and J ends, which lost 4 bases and 0 bases, there was a span of 4 bases.

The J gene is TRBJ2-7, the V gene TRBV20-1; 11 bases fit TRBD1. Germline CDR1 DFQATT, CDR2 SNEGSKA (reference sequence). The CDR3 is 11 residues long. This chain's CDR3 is CSLDRGLEQYF. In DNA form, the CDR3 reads TGCAGCCTGGACAGGGGGCTAGAGCAGTACTTC.

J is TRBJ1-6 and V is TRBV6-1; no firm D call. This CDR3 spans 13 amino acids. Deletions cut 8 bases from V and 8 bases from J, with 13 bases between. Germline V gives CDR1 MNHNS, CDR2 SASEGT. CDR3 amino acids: CASRRLEDSPLHF. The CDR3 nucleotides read TGTGCCAGCCGCCGGCTGGAGGATTCACCCCTCCACTTT.

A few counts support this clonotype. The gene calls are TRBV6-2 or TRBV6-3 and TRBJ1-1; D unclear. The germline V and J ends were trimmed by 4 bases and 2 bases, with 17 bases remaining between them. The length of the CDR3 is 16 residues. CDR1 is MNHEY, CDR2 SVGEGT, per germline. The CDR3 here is CASSLGGNRLNTEAFF. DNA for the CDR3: TGTGCCAGCAGTTTAGGTGGAAACCGACTCAACACTGAAGCTTTCTTT.

The CDR3 DNA follows: TGTGCCAGCAGTTCCCCCACTAGCGGGGTTTACGAGCAGTACTTC. Amino acid sequence: CASSSPTSGVYEQYF. The chain has TRBV7-2 and TRBJ2-7; TRBD2 agrees at 10 bases. This CDR3 is 15 amino acids long. The germline V gene has CDR1 SGHTA and CDR2 FQGNSA. Unmatched junction bases numbered 9, after V lost 6 bases and J lost 4 bases.

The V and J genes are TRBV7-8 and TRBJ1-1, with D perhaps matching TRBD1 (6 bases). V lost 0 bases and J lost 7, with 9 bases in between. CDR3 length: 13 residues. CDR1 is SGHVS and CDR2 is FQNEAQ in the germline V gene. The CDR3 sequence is CASSLARQVEAFF. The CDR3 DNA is TGTGCCAGCAGCTTAGCCCGACAGGTTGAAGCTTTCTTT. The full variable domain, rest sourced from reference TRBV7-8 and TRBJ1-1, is GAGVSQSPRYKVAKRGQDVALRCDPISGHVSLFWYQQALGQGPEFLTYFQNEAQLDKSGLPSDRFFAERPEGSVSTLKIQRTQQEDSAVYLCASSLARQVEAFFGQGTRLTVV.

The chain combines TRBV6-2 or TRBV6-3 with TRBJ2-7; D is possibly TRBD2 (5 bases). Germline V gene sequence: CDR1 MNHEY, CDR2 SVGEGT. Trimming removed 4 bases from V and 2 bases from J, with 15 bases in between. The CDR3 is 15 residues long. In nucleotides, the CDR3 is TGTGCCAGCAGTTCCCTCTCGTCCGGGACCTACGAGCAGTACTTC. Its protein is CASSSLSSGTYEQYF.

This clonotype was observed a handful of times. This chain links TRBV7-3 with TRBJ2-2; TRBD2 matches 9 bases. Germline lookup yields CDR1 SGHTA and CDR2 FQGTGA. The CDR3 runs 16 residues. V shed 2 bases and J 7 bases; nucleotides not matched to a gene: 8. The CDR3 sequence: CASSLALAGVGGELFF. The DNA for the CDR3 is TGTGCCAGCAGCTTAGCGTTAGCGGGAGTTGGCGGGGAGCTGTTTTTT.

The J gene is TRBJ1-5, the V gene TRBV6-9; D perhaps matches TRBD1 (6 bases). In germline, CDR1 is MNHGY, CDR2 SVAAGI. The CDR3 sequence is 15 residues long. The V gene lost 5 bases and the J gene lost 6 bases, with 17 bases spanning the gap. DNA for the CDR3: TGTGCCAGCAGTGATCAATCGGGGGGGGCTCAGCCCCAGCATTTT. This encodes CASSDQSGGAQPQHF.

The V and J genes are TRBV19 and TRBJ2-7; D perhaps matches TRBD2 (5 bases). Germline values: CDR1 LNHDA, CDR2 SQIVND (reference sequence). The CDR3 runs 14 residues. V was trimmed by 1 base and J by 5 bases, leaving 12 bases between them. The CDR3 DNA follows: TGTGCCAGTAGTATAGCTCTCGCGGGTCACGAGCAGTACTTC. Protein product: CASSIALAGHEQYF.

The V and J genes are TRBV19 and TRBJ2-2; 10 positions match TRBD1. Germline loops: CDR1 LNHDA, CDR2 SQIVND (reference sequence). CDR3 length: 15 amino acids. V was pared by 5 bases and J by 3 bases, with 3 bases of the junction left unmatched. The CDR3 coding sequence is TGTGCCAGTAGTGGACAGGGGGGCTACACCGGGGAGCTGTTTTTT. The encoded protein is CASSGQGGYTGELFF.

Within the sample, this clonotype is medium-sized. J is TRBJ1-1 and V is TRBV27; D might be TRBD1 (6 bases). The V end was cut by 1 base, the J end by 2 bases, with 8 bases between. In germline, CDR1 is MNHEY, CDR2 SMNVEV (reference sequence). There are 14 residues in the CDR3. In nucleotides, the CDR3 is TGTGCCAGCAGTTTATTTGGGACAAACACTGAAGCTTTCTTT. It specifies CASSLFGTNTEAFF.

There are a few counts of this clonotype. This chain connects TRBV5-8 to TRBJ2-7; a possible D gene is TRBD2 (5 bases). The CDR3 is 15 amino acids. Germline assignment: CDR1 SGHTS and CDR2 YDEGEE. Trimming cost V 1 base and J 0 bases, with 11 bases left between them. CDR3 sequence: CASSLRYEGSYEQYF. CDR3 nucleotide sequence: TGTGCCAGCAGCTTGCGCTACGAGGGCTCCTACGAGCAGTACTTC.

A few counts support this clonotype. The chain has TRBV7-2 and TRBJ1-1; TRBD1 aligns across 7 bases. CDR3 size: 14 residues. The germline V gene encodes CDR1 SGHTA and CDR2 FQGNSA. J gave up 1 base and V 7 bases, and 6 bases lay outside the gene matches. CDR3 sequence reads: CASNRQGGNTEAFF. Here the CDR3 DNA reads TGTGCCAGCAACCGACAGGGAGGGAACACTGAAGCTTTCTTT.

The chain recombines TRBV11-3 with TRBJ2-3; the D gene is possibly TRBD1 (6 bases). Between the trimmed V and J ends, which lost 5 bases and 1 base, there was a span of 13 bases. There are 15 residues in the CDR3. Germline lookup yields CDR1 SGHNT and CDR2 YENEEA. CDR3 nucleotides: TGTGCCAGCAGCGGGCGACAGGCTGGCACAGATACGCAGTATTTT. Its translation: CASSGRQAGTDTQYF.

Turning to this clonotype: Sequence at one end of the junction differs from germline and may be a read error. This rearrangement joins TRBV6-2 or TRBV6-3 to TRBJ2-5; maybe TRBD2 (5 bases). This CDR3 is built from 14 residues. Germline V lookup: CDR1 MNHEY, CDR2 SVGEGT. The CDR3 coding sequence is TGTGCCAGCAGTTTCGGCCGAGGAGGAGAGACCCGGTACTTC. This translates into CASSFGRGGETRYF.

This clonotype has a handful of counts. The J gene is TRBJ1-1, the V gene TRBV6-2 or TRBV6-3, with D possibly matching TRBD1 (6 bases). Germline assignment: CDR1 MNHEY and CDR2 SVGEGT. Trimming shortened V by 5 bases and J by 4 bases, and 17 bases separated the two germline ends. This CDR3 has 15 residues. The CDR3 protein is CASSTASWTATEAFF. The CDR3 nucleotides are TGTGCCAGCAGTACAGCTTCTTGGACAGCCACTGAAGCTTTCTTT.